These T cell receptor beta chains were read from a single sample in a study of cytomegalovirus exposure and HLA in healthy donors. TCRdb keeps only in-frame clones here, not all; method: immunoSEQ multiplex PCR. The data contain roughly 110,000 clones, 88% of them singletons. Material: PBMCs. Receptors originate from a woman aged 18-30 years in good health and CMV-seropositive. CDR3s leave out the opening cysteine and the closing phenylalanine or tryptophan. The size field is filled for only some rows; it gives once, few, many or a size class.

v_call	clone_size	j_call	cdr3_aa
TRBV4-3	.	TRBJ1-6	ASSQDAQGNSPLH
TRBV5-6	few	TRBJ1-1	ASRRGSYTEAF
TRBV5-4	.	TRBJ2-1	ASSLDIGQGI
TRBV19	.	TRBJ1-4	ASHDRDNEKLF
TRBV7-9	.	TRBJ2-1	ASSDSGVYNEQF
TRBV27	.	TRBJ1-3	ASSLSSFGNTIY
TRBV27	.	TRBJ2-5	ASRRDREETQY
TRBV7-6	.	TRBJ2-1	ASSSGQGNHNEQF
TRBV7-7	.	TRBJ2-2	ASSLNRAGELF
TRBV10-1	.	TRBJ2-5	ASSELGVGRRAWETQY
TRBV2	.	TRBJ1-3	ASSGDRGSRDTIY
TRBV27	.	TRBJ2-1	ASSAISRGAAEQF
TRBV5-6	.	TRBJ2-2	ASSLSSGTANTGELF
TRBV11-3	.	TRBJ2-1	ASSGGARNEQF
TRBV27	.	TRBJ2-3	ASSFPSAGGELYTQY
TRBV19	.	TRBJ2-7	ASQDRGYEQY
TRBV7-9	.	TRBJ1-1	ASSSDTGTGVGAF
TRBV7-6	.	TRBJ1-4	ASAGGATNEKLF
TRBV5-8	.	TRBJ2-3	ASSPERDRGRDTQY
TRBV4-3	.	TRBJ1-3	ASSQGQGPLSSGNTIY
TRBV15	once	TRBJ1-2	ATSRVQGRGYGYT
TRBV27	.	TRBJ1-2	ASSLTGTGGGYGYT
TRBV7-8	.	TRBJ1-1	ASSLTLTGLRMAF
TRBV7-9	.	TRBJ2-2	ASSLAGVSGELF
TRBV2	.	TRBJ2-2	ASTGWGRVNTGELF
TRBV27	.	TRBJ1-3	ASSKADRGPGNTIY
TRBV9	.	TRBJ2-3	ASSAGLAGADTQY
TRBV25-1	.	TRBJ2-7	ASSETGTGYEQY
TRBV4-1	once	TRBJ2-3	ASSRTRAGTDTQY
TRBV6-4	.	TRBJ1-5	ASSEFSGGNQPQH
TRBV9	.	TRBJ2-3	ASSTPGGPSQGSTDTQY
TRBV4-1	.	TRBJ1-1	ASSQDSDRDTEAF
TRBV4-3	.	TRBJ1-1	ASSRSSSNTEAF
TRBV27	.	TRBJ2-1	ASSLDRVRGDEQF
TRBV28	.	TRBJ1-5	ASSTLQGNQPQH
TRBV7-8	.	TRBJ1-5	ASSLAGQFYSNQPQH
TRBV5-4	.	TRBJ2-3	ASSWTTGQNTDTQY
TRBV7-9	once	TRBJ2-3	ASSSTGGLTMGTDTQY
TRBV7-2	.	TRBJ2-6	ASSPDRVGANVLT
TRBV28	.	TRBJ2-5	ASSIGRGKETQY
TRBV27	.	TRBJ1-5	ASSLSITGSFNQPQH
TRBV9	.	TRBJ1-5	ASSASGVSNQPQH
TRBV7-2	once	TRBJ2-3	ASRGSADTQY
TRBV7-2	.	TRBJ2-1	ASRGGGWDNEQF
TRBV6-1	.	TRBJ1-1	ASSESAGEGTEAF
TRBV6-4	few	TRBJ1-1	ASSEAGGGAEAF
TRBV6-5	.	TRBJ1-4	ASSYSTGSNEKLF
TRBV19	once	TRBJ1-5	ASREGQGNNQPQH
TRBV6-1	.	TRBJ2-3	ASSEVTGTGRGDTQY